A selection of T cell receptor beta chains follows, all from one sample in a study of blood T cell repertoires in COVID-19. TCRdb's copy holds only in-frame clones and misses some; the assay was immunoSEQ multiplex PCR. The profile covers approximately 21,000 clones, with 83% appearing a single time and over 5.5% taken by the ten largest. Sequencing was carried out using peripheral blood. These receptors were collected from a human donor in a cohort sampled during active COVID-19. Both conserved end residues are part of each CDR3. D genes are given only for firm matches. Expanded clones get a size class; other rows say once, few or many, or leave the size out.

J	D	length	V	size	CDR3	DNA
TRBJ2-7	NA	14	TRBV6-2/TRBV6-3	NA	CASSLMQGSGEQYF	TGTGCCAGCAGCCTTATGCAGGGGTCGGGCGAGCAGTACTTC
TRBJ2-2	NA	15	TRBV7-2	NA	CASSGRPANTGELFF	TGTGCCAGCAGCGGGAGGCCAGCGAACACCGGGGAGCTGTTTTTT
TRBJ2-3	TRBD1	16	TRBV5-6	few	CASSLMDRDRTDTQYF	TGTGCCAGCAGCTTGATGGACAGGGACCGCACAGATACGCAGTATTTT
TRBJ1-4	NA	14	TRBV19	few	CANQLCPSNEKLFF	TGTGCCAACCAACTCTGCCCGTCTAATGAAAAACTGTTTTTT
TRBJ1-1	NA	18	TRBV5-4	NA	CASSLFGQGFEVDTEAFF	TGTGCCAGCAGCTTGTTCGGTCAGGGATTCGAGGTAGATACTGAAGCTTTCTTT
TRBJ1-2	NA	12	TRBV19	NA	CASSTLNYGYTF	TGTGCCAGTAGTACCCTTAACTATGGCTACACCTTC
TRBJ2-1	NA	15	TRBV19	NA	CASAPVVSSYNEQFF	TGTGCCAGTGCACCTGTGGTCAGCTCCTACAATGAGCAGTTCTTC
TRBJ2-7	TRBD2	13	TRBV2	NA	CASRGGVFYEQYF	TGTGCCAGCAGGGGGGGGGTGTTCTACGAGCAGTACTTC
TRBJ2-7	TRBD1	16	TRBV3-1/TRBV3-2	once	CASSHPGGHSSYEQYF	TGTGCCAGCAGCCATCCAGGGGGACATTCCTCCTACGAGCAGTACTTC
TRBJ2-5	NA	15	TRBV9	NA	CASSAVRGNKETQYF	TGTGCCAGCAGCGCCGTTAGGGGCAACAAAGAGACCCAGTACTTC
TRBJ1-6	TRBD1	15	TRBV2	once	CASSVDRVRNSPLHF	TGTGCCAGCAGTGTGGACAGGGTCCGTAATTCACCCCTCCACTTT
TRBJ1-5	TRBD1	15	TRBV19	NA	CASSTTPGQDQPQHF	TGTGCCAGTAGTACGACCCCCGGACAGGATCAGCCCCAGCATTTT
TRBJ2-3	NA	13	TRBV6-5	NA	CASTLTPGDTQYF	TGTGCCAGCACCCTAACCCCAGGGGATACGCAGTATTTT
TRBJ1-1	TRBD1	14	TRBV10-3	NA	CAISDRDRRVGAFF	TGTGCCATCAGTGACCGGGACAGGAGGGTCGGGGCTTTCTTT
TRBJ2-7	TRBD2	15	TRBV4-1	NA	CASSQGRAGRAEQYF	TGCGCCAGCAGCCAAGGTCGAGCAGGGAGGGCCGAGCAGTACTTC
TRBJ1-5	TRBD1	18	TRBV7-8	NA	CASSLGPGTGQNNQPQHF	TGTGCCAGCAGCTTGGGGCCCGGGACAGGGCAAAATAATCAGCCCCAGCATTTT
TRBJ1-1	NA	13	TRBV6-5	NA	CASRPTVNTEAFF	TGTGCCAGCAGACCGACAGTGAACACTGAAGCTTTCTTT
TRBJ1-2	TRBD1	15	TRBV10-2	few	CASSGLEGGNYGYTF	TGCGCCAGCAGTGGACTGGAAGGGGGCAACTATGGCTACACCTTC
TRBJ1-5	NA	14	TRBV7-8	few	CASSWDTPGQPQHF	TGTGCCAGCAGCTGGGACACCCCGGGGCAGCCCCAGCATTTT
TRBJ2-7	NA	12	TRBV13	NA	CASSLVRGEQYF	TGTGCCAGCAGCTTAGTTAGGGGGGAGCAGTACTTC
TRBJ1-1	NA	16	TRBV2	NA	CASSELGGPSNTEAFF	TGTGCCAGCAGTGAACTAGGGGGACCCAGCAACACTGAAGCTTTCTTT
TRBJ1-2	TRBD1	14	TRBV30	NA	CAWTRTGWDYGYTF	TGTGCCTGGACCAGGACAGGGTGGGACTATGGCTACACCTTC
TRBJ1-1	NA	11	TRBV12-3/TRBV12-4	NA	CASSRRFWAFF	TGTGCCAGCAGTCGTCGGTTCTGGGCTTTCTTT